The rows below give T cell receptor beta chains drawn from one sample of a study of regulatory T cells in long-lasting Graves disease. In TCRdb, the multiplex PCR reads were re-called with MiXCR into one record per CDR3 protein. The repertoire holds 350,000 to 500,000 distinct CDR3 sequences, less than 15% seen once, with about 15% in the top ten. A further study also used this sample, focusing on T cells in Graves' hyperthyroidism and ophthalmopathy.

The sequencing here drew on peripheral blood mononuclear cells (PBMCs), taken at new diagnosis, from a patient treated with antithyroid drugs. Receptor source: a woman in her fifties or sixties with Graves disease. CDR3s include the opening cysteine and the closing phenylalanine or tryptophan. A D gene is named only where the DNA matches it firmly. Expanded clones get a size class; other rows say once, few or many, or leave the size out.

j_call | d_call | v_call | clone_size | cdr3_aa | cdr3_nt
TRBJ2-1 | NA | TRBV27 | few | CASSLNPEVAQFF | TGTGCCAGCAGTTTAAACCCGGAAGTGGCTCAGTTCTTC
TRBJ2-1 | NA | TRBV7-9 | many | CASSPQEGTEQFF | TGTGCCAGCAGCCCCCAAGAGGGGACTGAGCAGTTCTTC
TRBJ1-5 | TRBD1 | TRBV28 | many | CASLGTGLVRQPQHF | TGTGCCAGCCTGGGGACAGGGTTGGTAAGGCAGCCCCAGCATTTT
TRBJ1-5 | TRBD1 | TRBV7-2 | few | CASSLGPGGLGQPQHF | TGTGCCAGCAGCTTAGGGCCAGGGGGGCTCGGTCAGCCCCAGCATTTT
TRBJ2-1 | NA | TRBV5-1 | few | CASSLDILYNEQFF | TGCGCCAGCAGCTTGGACATATTATACAATGAGCAGTTCTTC
TRBJ2-2 | NA | TRBV5-1 | NA | CASTSQGPDTGELFF | TGCGCCAGCACCTCCCAGGGCCCGGACACCGGGGAGCTGTTTTTT
TRBJ2-5 | TRBD1 | TRBV6-1 | many | CASNDGTAKETQYF | TGTGCCAGCAACGACGGGACAGCTAAAGAGACCCAGTACTTC
TRBJ2-3 | TRBD2 | TRBV19 | NA | CASSTGLAIGTDTQYF | TGTGCCAGTAGTACTGGACTAGCGATCGGCACAGATACGCAGTATTTT
TRBJ2-3 | TRBD2 | TRBV9 | many | CASSVGTSGIVGDTQYF | TGTGCCAGCAGCGTAGGGACTAGCGGGATAGTCGGAGATACGCAGTATTTT
TRBJ1-1 | NA | TRBV10-1 | many | CASSVRTPEESTEAFF | TGCGCCAGCAGTGTTCGGACCCCTGAGGAATCCACTGAAGCTTTCTTT
TRBJ2-1 | NA | TRBV20-1 | NA | CSARYGSSSYNEQFF | TGCAGTGCTAGGTACGGCTCGAGCTCCTACAATGAGCAGTTCTTC
TRBJ1-1 | TRBD1 | TRBV27 | NA | CASSLDRGLGNTEAFF | TGTGCCAGCAGCCTGGACAGGGGGCTTGGGAACACTGAAGCTTTCTTT
TRBJ2-1 | TRBD1 | TRBV2 | many | CASRAGTGYINEQFF | TGTGCCAGCAGAGCCGGGACAGGGTATATCAATGAGCAGTTCTTC
TRBJ1-3 | NA | TRBV11-2 | many | CASSRGPGVGNTIYF | TGTGCCAGCAGCCGTGGACCAGGGGTTGGAAACACCATATATTTT
TRBJ1-2 | NA | TRBV30 | many | CAWSRQLANYGYTF | TGTGCCTGGAGTAGACAACTAGCTAACTATGGCTACACCTTC
TRBJ2-2 | NA | TRBV5-1 | many | CASSPLVGTNTGELFF | TGCGCCAGCAGCCCCCTGGTAGGGACGAACACCGGGGAGCTGTTTTTT
TRBJ2-1 | TRBD2 | TRBV27 | NA | CASSFGGRGAYNEQFF | TGTGCCAGCAGTTTCGGCGGGAGGGGTGCCTACAATGAGCAGTTCTTC
TRBJ1-1 | NA | TRBV9 | few | CASSVEVGRAFF | TGTGCCAGCAGCGTAGAGGTGGGACGAGCTTTCTTT
TRBJ2-7 | TRBD2 | TRBV6-1 | NA | CASSEQSSGPYEQYF | TGTGCCAGCAGTGAACAGTCTAGCGGGCCCTACGAGCAGTACTTC
TRBJ2-7 | NA | TRBV27 | many | CASSLSTWGEQYF | TGTGCCAGCAGTTTATCGACTTGGGGGGAGCAGTACTTC
TRBJ2-1 | TRBD2 | TRBV30 | many | CAWRTSGSYNEQFF | TGTGCCTGGAGGACTAGCGGCTCCTACAATGAGCAGTTCTTC
TRBJ2-5 | NA | TRBV20-1 | many | CSAEGQSETQYF | TGCAGTGCGGAGGGACAGAGCGAGACCCAGTACTTC
TRBJ2-4 | NA | TRBV18 | NA | CASSPPIAKNIQYF | TGTGCCAGCTCACCACCAATAGCCAAAAACATTCAGTACTTC
TRBJ2-5 | TRBD2 | TRBV20-1 | NA | CSAGTETSGTQETQYF | TGCAGTGCGGGTACTGAGACTAGCGGGACCCAAGAGACCCAGTACTTC
TRBJ2-5 | TRBD1 | TRBV7-3 | NA | CASSLNSGTGVGGETQYF | TGTGCCAGCAGCTTAAACAGTGGGACAGGGGTTGGTGGGGAGACCCAGTACTTC
TRBJ1-5 | NA | TRBV9 | NA | CASSVGGASNQPQHF | TGTGCCAGCAGCGTCGGGGGGGCTAGCAATCAGCCCCAGCATTTT
TRBJ2-3 | NA | TRBV7-2 | many | CASSFTPGFDTQYF | TGTGCCAGCAGCTTCACGCCGGGGTTTGATACGCAGTATTTT
TRBJ2-5 | NA | TRBV18 | few | CASSPPPFEAQYF | TGTGCCAGCTCACCACCCCCGTTCGAGGCCCAGTACTTC
TRBJ2-2 | TRBD2 | TRBV10-1 | many | CASTIEREGTGELFF | TGCGCCAGCACTATTGAGCGGGAGGGCACCGGGGAGCTGTTTTTT
TRBJ2-7 | TRBD2 | TRBV15 | many | CATSRASGSVNEQYF | TGTGCCACCAGCAGAGCTAGCGGGAGTGTCAACGAGCAGTACTTC
TRBJ2-1 | TRBD2 | TRBV7-6 | many | CASSPPGLANEQFF | TGTGCCAGCAGTCCCCCGGGACTAGCGAATGAGCAGTTCTTC
TRBJ1-2 | TRBD1 | TRBV6-1 | NA | CASRPLTGNYGYTF | TGTGCCAGCAGACCCCTGACAGGGAACTATGGCTACACCTTC
TRBJ2-2 | NA | TRBV7-6 | few | CASSLDLNTGELFF | TGTGCCAGCAGCTTAGATCTAAACACCGGGGAGCTGTTTTTT
TRBJ2-1 | TRBD2 | TRBV2 | few | CASSLPGTSKYGEQFF | TGTGCCAGCAGTCTTCCCGGGACTAGCAAGTACGGTGAGCAGTTCTTC
TRBJ1-4 | TRBD1 | TRBV7-9 | few | CASSRTGRHEKLFF | TGTGCCAGCAGTAGGACAGGGCGGCATGAAAAACTGTTTTTT
TRBJ2-7 | NA | TRBV4-1 | NA | CASSRTRDSTTYELYF | TGCGCCAGCAGCCGAACACGGGACTCTACCACCTACGAGCTGTACTTC
TRBJ2-4 | NA | TRBV7-3 | few | CASSPTTGGIQYF | TGTGCCAGCAGCCCCACAACAGGCGGCATTCAGTACTTC
TRBJ1-1 | NA | TRBV28 | many | CASPASGGAITEAFF | TGTGCCAGCCCCGCCTCGGGAGGGGCTATCACTGAAGCTTTCTTT
TRBJ2-2 | NA | TRBV7-9 | many | CASSSGYRAKSGELFF | TGTGCCAGCAGCTCAGGGTACAGGGCGAAGTCCGGGGAGCTGTTTTTT
TRBJ1-1 | TRBD1 | TRBV2 | many | CASSEWGQGAHTEAFF | TGTGCCAGCAGTGAATGGGGTCAGGGGGCGCACACTGAAGCTTTCTTT
TRBJ2-1 | NA | TRBV20-1 | many | CSASLREQFF | TGCAGTGCCTCCTTGCGGGAGCAGTTCTTC
TRBJ2-1 | NA | TRBV3-1 | NA | CASSQDAGRYSYNEQFF | TGTGCCAGCAGCCAAGATGCTGGGCGGTACTCCTACAATGAGCAGTTCTTC
TRBJ2-3 | TRBD2 | TRBV11-2 | many | CASSLVAGLFDTQYF | TGTGCCAGCAGCTTGGTAGCGGGACTTTTTGATACGCAGTATTTT
TRBJ2-1 | TRBD2 | TRBV12-3/TRBV12-4 | few | CASSLTLAGHNEQFF | TGTGCCAGCAGTTTAACACTAGCGGGGCACAATGAGCAGTTCTTC
TRBJ2-7 | NA | TRBV2 | many | CASSELGEYEQYF | TGTGCCAGCAGTGAACTGGGAGAGTACGAGCAGTACTTC
TRBJ2-5 | NA | TRBV7-6 | NA | CASSSRGAQETQYF | TGTGCCAGCAGCAGCCGTGGGGCCCAAGAGACCCAGTACTTC
TRBJ2-7 | NA | TRBV6-1 | NA | CASSLRDSTYEQYF | TGTGCCAGCAGTCTCCGGGACTCAACCTACGAGCAGTACTTC
TRBJ1-5 | NA | TRBV6-4 | NA | CATMDNSNQPQHF | TGTGCCACCATGGACAATAGCAATCAGCCCCAGCATTTT
TRBJ1-1 | NA | TRBV2 | many | CASSELGKAEAFF | TGTGCCAGCAGTGAATTGGGGAAAGCTGAAGCTTTCTTT
TRBJ1-1 | NA | TRBV28 | many | CASSWGGTEAFF | TGTGCCAGCAGTTGGGGGGGCACTGAAGCTTTCTTT
TRBJ2-1 | NA | TRBV20-1 | many | CSARFEWDHNEQFF | TGCAGTGCTAGATTTGAGTGGGATCACAATGAGCAGTTCTTC
TRBJ1-3 | TRBD1 | TRBV30 | many | CAWSTGGGNTIYF | TGTGCCTGGAGTACAGGGGGTGGAAACACCATATATTTT